One sample yielded the 20 T cell receptor beta chains listed below, sequenced in a study of EBV T-cell therapy then PD-1 blockade in nasopharyngeal carcinoma. These receptors' antigens are unknown. Sequencing used immunoSEQ multiplex PCR; TCRdb keeps in-frame clones, though not all of them. Here the sample spans about 20,000 clones, about 86% being singletons. Time point given: 266 days after commencement of treatment, after nivolumab therapy. Treatment noted: AdE1-LMPpoly-expanded autologous EBV-specific T-cell therapy followed by anti-PD-1 nivolumab. Material: CD8+ T cells from blood, obtained around day 300 from a patient whose treatment included autologous EBV-specific T cells and nivolumab. These receptors originate from a man between 40 and 49 years old with nasopharyngeal carcinoma.

This clone was recorded a few times. The chain uses TRBV28 and TRBJ2-5; D might be TRBD1 or TRBD2, each matching 5 bases. Germline V gene lookup returns CDR1 MDHEN and CDR2 SYDVKM. Trimming cost V 6 bases and J 1 base, with 15 bases left between them. This CDR3 region has 15 residues. The CDR3 region is CASSLGAVIQETQYF. CDR3 sequence (DNA): TGTGCCAGCAGCCTCGGGGCAGTCATCCAAGAGACCCAGTACTTC. Complete variable domain (other parts from reference TRBV28 and TRBJ2-5): DVKVTQSSRYLVKRTGEKVFLECVQDMDHENMFWYRQDPGLGLRLIYFSYDVKMKEKGDIPEGYSVSREKKERFSLILESASTNQTSMYLCASSLGAVIQETQYFGPGTRLLVL.

V usage is TRBV14 and J usage is TRBJ2-3, with 8 bases aligning to TRBD1. The length of the CDR3 is 15 residues. Germline CDR1 reads SGHDN; CDR2 reads FVKESK. Germline trimming cut 4 bases from V and 2 bases from J; bases unmatched to any gene: 5. This chain's CDR3 is CASSLRDRFTDTQYF. CDR3 DNA: TGTGCCAGCAGCCTACGGGACAGGTTCACAGATACGCAGTATTTT.

This chain joins TRBV28 and TRBJ2-3; D uncertain. The CDR3 has 14 amino acids. V gave up 7 bases and J gave up 1 base, with 12 bases separating them. Germline CDR1 reads MDHEN; CDR2 reads SYDVKM. The CDR3 loop is CASNLGAGTDTQYF. The DNA for the CDR3 is TGTGCCAGCAACCTGGGCGCCGGCACAGATACGCAGTATTTT.

This clone turned up a few times. This CDR3 is CASSEGSSGLWDTQYF. The DNA of the CDR3 is TGTGCCAGCAGTGAAGGGTCTAGCGGCCTTTGGGATACGCAGTATTTT. The chain links TRBV2 to TRBJ2-3; 7 bases agree with TRBD2. Germline V gene lookup returns CDR1 SNHLY and CDR2 FYNNEI. The CDR3 length is 16 residues. V lost 1 base, J lost 6 bases, and 10 bases stayed unmatched.

This clone was counted between two and nine times. The chain uses TRBV29-1 and TRBJ2-1; 11 nucleotides agree with TRBD2. J was trimmed by 7 bases and V by 1 base; bases with no gene match: 6. The CDR3 loop spans 15 amino acids. Germline V gene sequence: CDR1 SQVTM, CDR2 ANQGSEA. CDR3 protein: CSVEGSSGGWNEQFF. The CDR3 DNA is TGCAGCGTTGAAGGATCTAGCGGGGGGTGGAATGAGCAGTTCTTC.

This clone has just a few counts. The chain uses TRBV5-1 and TRBJ2-5; D might be TRBD2 (6 bases). CDR3 length equals 13 residues. Trimming removed 5 bases at V and 3 bases at J, with 11 bases between. Germline CDR1 is SGHRS and CDR2 is YFSETQ. Written as DNA, the CDR3 is TGCGCCAGCAGGTTGACGGGGGAAGAGACCCAGTACTTC. Its translation: CASRLTGEETQYF.

Only one count was recorded for this clone. The chain is built from TRBV6-1 and TRBJ1-4; no definite D call. V was pared by 2 bases and J by 2 bases, with 9 bases between. This CDR3 comprises 15 residues. CDR1 and CDR2 from the germline V gene are MNHNS and SASEGT. The CDR3 here is CASSELEGTNEKLFF. As DNA, the CDR3 is TGTGCCAGCAGTGAACTAGAGGGCACTAATGAAAAACTGTTTTTT.

The sample holds one count of this clone. J is TRBJ2-7 and V is TRBV27; a weak D match, TRBD1 (6 bases). From germline, CDR1 is MNHEY and CDR2 SMNVEV (reference sequence). Trimming shortened V by 5 bases and J by 2 bases, and 13 bases separated the two germline ends. The CDR3 totals 14 residues. CDR3 region: CASSLQGRPYEQYF. In DNA, the CDR3 is TGTGCCAGCAGTCTTCAGGGGAGACCCTACGAGCAGTACTTC.

V and J are TRBV7-9 and TRBJ2-2; D is undetermined. The germline CDR1 and CDR2 sequences are SEHNR and FQNEAQ (reference sequence). The CDR3 covers 15 residues. V was trimmed by 6 bases and J by 1 base, leaving 12 bases between them. CDR3 sequence: CASRLTDKNTGELFF. CDR3 in DNA: TGTGCCAGCAGGCTTACGGATAAGAACACCGGGGAGCTGTTTTTT.

Only one count was recorded for this clone. V gene TRBV7-9 combines with J gene TRBJ2-7; TRBD1 matches at 9 bases. Germline-derived CDR1 and CDR2 are SEHNR and FQNEAQ (reference sequence). Germline trimming cut 5 bases from V and 5 bases from J; bases unmatched to any gene: 10. This CDR3 contains 15 residues. The CDR3 here is CASSPRGDRDDEQYF. Here the CDR3 DNA reads TGTGCCAGCAGCCCGAGGGGGGACAGGGACGACGAGCAGTACTTC.

The V gene is TRBV12-3 or TRBV12-4, the J gene TRBJ1-1; TRBD1 might be the D (5 bases). This CDR3 is built from 12 residues. The V end was cut by 4 bases, the J end by 11 bases, with 14 bases between. The CDR3 spells CASSSRTLEAFF. The CDR3 DNA reads TGTGCCAGCAGTTCCCGGACACTCGAGGCTTTCTTT.

The chain recombines TRBV5-6 with TRBJ2-2, with 10 bases aligning to TRBD2. CDR3 length: 16 amino acids. The ends lost 2 bases at V and 2 bases at J; junction bases unmatched: 3. Germline CDR1 is SGHDT and CDR2 is YYEEEE. This CDR3 reads CASSFTSGDNTGELFF. The CDR3 DNA follows: TGTGCCAGCAGCTTCACTAGCGGGGACAACACCGGGGAGCTGTTTTTT.

This clone was observed a few times. The V call is TRBV12-3 or TRBV12-4, the J call TRBJ1-2, with TRBD1 as a possible D gene (5 bases). Between the trimmed V and J ends, which lost 2 bases and 10 bases, there was a span of 14 bases. CDR3 length: 13 residues. DNA for the CDR3: TGTGCCAGCAGTTTATGGCAGGGAATAGACTACACCTTC. It specifies CASSLWQGIDYTF.

The genes are TRBV6-4 and TRBJ1-2; TRBD1 aligns across 12 bases. V lost 7 bases to trimming and J lost 6 bases; unmatched junction nucleotides: 9. Germline V gives CDR1 MRHNA, CDR2 SNTAGT. This CDR3 has 15 amino acids. CDR3 loop: CASTSGTGGADGYTF. The CDR3, as DNA: TGTGCCAGCACGTCCGGGACAGGGGGCGCGGATGGCTACACCTTC.

CDR3 region: CASSWADWGYTEAFF. The DNA of the CDR3 is TGTGCCAGCAGCTGGGCCGATTGGGGGTACACTGAAGCTTTCTTT. The chain joins TRBV5-5 to TRBJ1-1, with D possibly matching TRBD1 (5 bases). The CDR3 runs to 15 residues. V gave up 3 bases and J gave up 3 bases, with 15 bases separating them. CDR1 SGHKS and CDR2 YYEKEE come from the germline V gene (reference sequence).

By share, this clone ranks as large (0.1 to 1%). The genes are TRBV7-3 and TRBJ1-2; D may be TRBD1 (5 bases). CDR3 length: 14 residues. Germline V lookup: CDR1 SGHTA, CDR2 FQGTGA. V was cut by 1 base and J by 8 bases, with 14 bases left in between. The CDR3 DNA reads as TGTGCCAGCAGCTTAATTGCCGGGACGCAGGGCTACACCTTC. This translates into CASSLIAGTQGYTF.

The chain couples TRBV7-9 to TRBJ1-2; maybe TRBD1 (6 bases). CDR1 is SEHNR and CDR2 is FQNEAQ in the germline V gene (reference sequence). The V end lost 1 base, the J end lost 6 bases, and 12 bases lay between the germline ends. The CDR3 length is 14 residues. The CDR3 region is CASSLGGASNGYTF. CDR3 nucleotides: TGTGCCAGCAGCTTAGGGGGGGCGAGCAATGGCTACACCTTC. The whole variable domain, remainder taken from reference TRBV7-9 and TRBJ1-2, is DTGVSQNPRHKITKRGQNVTFRCDPISEHNRLYWYRQTLGQGPEFLTYFQNEAQLEKSRLLSDRFSAERPKGSFSTLEIQRTEQGDSAMYLCASSLGGASNGYTFGSGTRLTVV.

The V call is TRBV6-2 or TRBV6-3, the J call TRBJ2-2; D is unresolved. Trimming removed 0 bases at V and 9 bases at J, with 8 bases between. The CDR3 consists of 13 residues. From germline, CDR1 is MNHEY and CDR2 SVGEGT. The CDR3, as DNA: TGTGCCAGCAGTTACTCGGAGCTTCGGGAGCTGTTTTTT. Translated, it gives CASSYSELRELFF.

The V call is TRBV7-6, the J call TRBJ2-5; possible D gene TRBD2, 6 bases. Trimming took off 1 base at V and 5 bases at J, with 20 bases between the two ends. This CDR3 comprises 17 residues. Germline V gene lookup returns CDR1 SGHVS and CDR2 FNYEAQ. CDR3 sequence (DNA): TGTGCCAGCAGCTTAGGGAGTCCCGGGACTTCCCTTGAGACCCAGTACTTC. Amino acids: CASSLGSPGTSLETQYF.

The chain carries TRBV4-2 and TRBJ2-1; D is uncertain. CDR1 LGHNA and CDR2 YNFKEQ come from the germline V gene. V was shortened by 1 base and J by 6 bases, with 10 bases between the two germline ends. The CDR3 is 14 amino acids. The CDR3 DNA reads as TGTGCCAGCAGCCAAGGGGCACAAACCAATGAGCAGTTCTTC. Protein: CASSQGAQTNEQFF.